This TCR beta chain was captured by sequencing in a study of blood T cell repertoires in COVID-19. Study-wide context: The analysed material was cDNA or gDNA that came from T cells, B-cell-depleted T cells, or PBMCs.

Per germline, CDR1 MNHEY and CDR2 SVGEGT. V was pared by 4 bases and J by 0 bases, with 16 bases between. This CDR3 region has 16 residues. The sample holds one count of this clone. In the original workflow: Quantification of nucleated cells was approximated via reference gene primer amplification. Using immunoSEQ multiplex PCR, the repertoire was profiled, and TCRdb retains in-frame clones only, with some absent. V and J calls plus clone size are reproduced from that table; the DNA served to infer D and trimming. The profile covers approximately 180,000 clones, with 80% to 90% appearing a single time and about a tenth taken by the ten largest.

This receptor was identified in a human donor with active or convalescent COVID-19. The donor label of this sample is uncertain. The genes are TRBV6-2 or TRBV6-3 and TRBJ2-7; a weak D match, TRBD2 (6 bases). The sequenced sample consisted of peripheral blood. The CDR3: CASSSWRRGLSYEQYF. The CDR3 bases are TGTGCCAGCAGTTCCTGGAGGCGGGGTCTCTCCTACGAGCAGTACTTC.